Described below is a single TCR beta chain sequence and its context. TCRdb re-called the multiplex PCR reads through MiXCR, storing one row per CDR3 protein. The sample consists of fewer than 200,000 distinct CDR3 sequences, 33% of them appearing once. This record comes from a study of breast tumors, draining lymph nodes, adjacent tissues. Samples came from axillary lymph nodes draining the breast cancer. Germline V gene sequence: CDR1 SGHAT, CDR2 FQDESV (reference sequence). Trimming took 5 bases from V and 0 from J, leaving 13 bases between them. The CDR3 runs 15 residues. The chain has TRBV11-1 and TRBJ1-1; D possibly corresponds to TRBD1 (5 bases). Sequencing input: axillary lymph node tissue. The sequence was collected from a female donor with breast cancer. Some clones in this sample may be carry-over from other donors' samples. The DNA of the CDR3 is TGTGCCAGCAGCCCGGAGGGGCGTCTGAACACTGAAGCTTTCTTT. It translates to CASSPEGRLNTEAFF.